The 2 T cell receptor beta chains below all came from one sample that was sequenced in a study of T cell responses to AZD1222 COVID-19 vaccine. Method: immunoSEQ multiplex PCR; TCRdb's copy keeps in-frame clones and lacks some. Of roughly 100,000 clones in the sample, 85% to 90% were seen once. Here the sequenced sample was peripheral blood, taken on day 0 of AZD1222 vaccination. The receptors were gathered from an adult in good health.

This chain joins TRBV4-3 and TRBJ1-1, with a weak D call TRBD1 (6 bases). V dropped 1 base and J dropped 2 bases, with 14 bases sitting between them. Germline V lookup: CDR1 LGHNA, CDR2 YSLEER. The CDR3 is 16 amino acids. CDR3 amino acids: CASSQGGTGRNTEAFF. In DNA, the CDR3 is TGCGCCAGCAGCCAAGGGGGTACAGGGCGTAACACTGAAGCTTTCTTT.

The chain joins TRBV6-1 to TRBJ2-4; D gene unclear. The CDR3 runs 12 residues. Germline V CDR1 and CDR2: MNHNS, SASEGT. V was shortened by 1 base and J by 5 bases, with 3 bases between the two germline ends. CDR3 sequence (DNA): TGTGCCAGCAGTGAAGGGGAAAACATTCAGTACTTC. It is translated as CASSEGENIQYF.